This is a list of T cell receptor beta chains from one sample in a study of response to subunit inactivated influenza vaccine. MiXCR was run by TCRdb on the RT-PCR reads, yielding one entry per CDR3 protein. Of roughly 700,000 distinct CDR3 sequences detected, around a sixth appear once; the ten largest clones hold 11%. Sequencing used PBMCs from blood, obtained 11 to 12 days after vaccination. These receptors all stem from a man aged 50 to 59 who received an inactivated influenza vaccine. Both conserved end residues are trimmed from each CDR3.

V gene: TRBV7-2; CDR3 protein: ASSLLQGGNSPLH
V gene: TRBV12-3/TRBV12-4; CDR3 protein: ASSLGHVSQPQH
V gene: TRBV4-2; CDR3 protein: ASSQAGQTNNEQF
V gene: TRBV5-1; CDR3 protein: ASSAGQGLAKNIQY
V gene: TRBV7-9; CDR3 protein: ASSSASTQY
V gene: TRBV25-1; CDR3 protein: ASSAPPNSYEQY
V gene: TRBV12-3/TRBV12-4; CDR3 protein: ASSSSTSSYEQY
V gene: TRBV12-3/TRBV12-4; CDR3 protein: ASSFNGAGGEQF
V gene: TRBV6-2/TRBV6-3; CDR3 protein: ASSYSLVSEQF
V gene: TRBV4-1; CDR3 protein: ASSPKEVSYEQY
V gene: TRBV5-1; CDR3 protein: ASSPGLVDRETQY
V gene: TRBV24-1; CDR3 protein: ATSNRDRGEETQY
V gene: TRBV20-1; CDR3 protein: SALENYYRVNTEAF
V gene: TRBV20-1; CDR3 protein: CASDRRGRYQETQY
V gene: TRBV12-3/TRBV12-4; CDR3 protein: ASSSTGFNQPQH
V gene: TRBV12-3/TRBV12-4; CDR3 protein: ASSRGRSGTGELF
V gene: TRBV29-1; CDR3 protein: SVVLGFQREDQY
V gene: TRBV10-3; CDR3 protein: AISESVGQGRTEAF
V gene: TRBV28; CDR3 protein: ASSLAGTSADTQY
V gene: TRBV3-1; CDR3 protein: ASSQFHTEAF
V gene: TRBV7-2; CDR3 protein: ASSFRLGSDTQY
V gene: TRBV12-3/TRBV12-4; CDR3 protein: ASSSLGTGINYGYT
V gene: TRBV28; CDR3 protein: ASSPIQDRGLQPQH
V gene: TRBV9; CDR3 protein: AISVFGRTTDTQY
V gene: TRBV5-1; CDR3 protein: ATGLANTGELF
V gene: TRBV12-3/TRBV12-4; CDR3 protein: ASSLMAPSYEQY
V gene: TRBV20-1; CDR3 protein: SAFRPSGQPQH
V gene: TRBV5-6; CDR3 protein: ASSGVRGEQY
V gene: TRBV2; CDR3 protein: ASSDRVSREKLF
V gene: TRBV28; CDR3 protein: ASSSGGETQY
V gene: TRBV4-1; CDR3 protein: ASSQDWGGTNEQF
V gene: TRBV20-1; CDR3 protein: SARPGGTNEKLF
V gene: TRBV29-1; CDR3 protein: SVSSGGTYNEQF
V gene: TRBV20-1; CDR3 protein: SPLRKPSYNEQF
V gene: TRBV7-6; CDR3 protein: ASSLLLAGESTDTQY
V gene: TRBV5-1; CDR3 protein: ASSSPSGDLPTNEKLF
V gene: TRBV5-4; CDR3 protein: ASSLLAGLTDTQY
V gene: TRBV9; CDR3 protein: ASSPTAGFQETQY
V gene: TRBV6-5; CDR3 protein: ASSYPGQGGTEQF
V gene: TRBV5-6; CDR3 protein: ASSLPGTNTEAF
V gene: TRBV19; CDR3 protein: ASSNRLAGGTDTQY
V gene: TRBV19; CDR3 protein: ASSIVGYYEQY
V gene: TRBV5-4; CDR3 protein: ASSLVGGITFGEQF
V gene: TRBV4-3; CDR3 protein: ASSHGQGPNTGELF
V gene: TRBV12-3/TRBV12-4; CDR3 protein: ASSSSNGGTGELF
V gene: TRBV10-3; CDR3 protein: AFSGTVTSGANVLT
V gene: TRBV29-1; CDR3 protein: SVEETGAGNEQF
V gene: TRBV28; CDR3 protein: ASRGPTNTDQPQH
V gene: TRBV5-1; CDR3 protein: ASSSPGQSTDTQY
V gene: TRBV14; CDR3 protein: ASSQSRFSDYEQY